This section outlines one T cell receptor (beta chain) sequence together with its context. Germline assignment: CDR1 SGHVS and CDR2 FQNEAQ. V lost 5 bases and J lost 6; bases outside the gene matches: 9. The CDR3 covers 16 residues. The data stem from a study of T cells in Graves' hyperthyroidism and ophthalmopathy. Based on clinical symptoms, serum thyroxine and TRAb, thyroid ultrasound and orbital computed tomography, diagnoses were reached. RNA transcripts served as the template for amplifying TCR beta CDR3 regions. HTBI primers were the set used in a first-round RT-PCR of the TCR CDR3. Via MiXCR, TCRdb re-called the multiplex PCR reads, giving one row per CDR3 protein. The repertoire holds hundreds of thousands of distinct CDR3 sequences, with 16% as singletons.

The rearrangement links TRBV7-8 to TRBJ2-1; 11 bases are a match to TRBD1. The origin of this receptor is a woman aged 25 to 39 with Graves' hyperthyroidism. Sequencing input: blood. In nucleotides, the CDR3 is TGTGCCAGCAGCCCGGCCGGACAGGGGGCCATCAATGAGCAGTTCTTC. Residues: CASSPAGQGAINEQFF.